This entry lists 9 T cell receptor beta chains sequenced from one sample in a study of cytomegalovirus exposure and HLA in healthy donors. This PCR relied on a set of 60 Vbeta primers and 13 Jbeta primers. The assay was immunoSEQ multiplex PCR, and TCRdb's table has in-frame clones only and misses some. The sample consists of roughly 190,000 clones, roughly 81% of them appearing once. Sequencing input: PBMCs. All receptors derive from a woman younger than 45 in good health and CMV-seropositive.

The V gene is TRBV14, the J gene TRBJ1-1, with D tentatively TRBD1 (5 bases). Trimming removed 5 bases at V and 6 bases at J, with 16 bases between. Germline V gene data show CDR1 as SGHDN and CDR2 as FVKESK. This CDR3 is built from 14 residues. CDR3 nucleotides: TGTGCCAGCAGCGGGTTGGCAGGGCAAGCTGAAGCTTTCTTT. Its translation: CASSGLAGQAEAFF.

The chain links TRBV28 to TRBJ1-5, with D perhaps TRBD1 (5 bases). The V end lost 7 bases, the J end lost 5 bases, and 15 bases lay between the germline ends. The CDR3 contains 14 residues. CDR1 is MDHEN and CDR2 is SYDVKM in the germline V gene. Here the CDR3 reads CASTGTSPYQPQHF. CDR3 coding DNA: TGTGCCAGCACCGGGACTTCTCCTTATCAGCCCCAGCATTTT. The entire variable domain, with the rest obtained from reference TRBV28 and TRBJ1-5, is as follows: DVKVTQSSRYLVKRTGEKVFLECVQDMDHENMFWYRQDPGLGLRLIYFSYDVKMKEKGDIPEGYSVSREKKERFSLILESASTNQTSMYLCASTGTSPYQPQHFGDGTRLSIL.

This clone was recorded once. The chain joins TRBV28 to TRBJ1-1; D is possibly TRBD1 (5 bases). Looked up from germline, CDR1 is MDHEN and CDR2 is SYDVKM. V was clipped by 5 bases and J by 4 bases, with 14 bases between them. The CDR3 has 14 residues. CDR3 DNA: TGTGCCAGCAGTCCATATCAAGACAGCACTGAAGCTTTCTTT. It is translated as CASSPYQDSTEAFF.

The chain uses TRBV2 and TRBJ1-5; possibly TRBD1 for D (6 bases). The CDR3 runs to 14 residues. Germline V gives CDR1 SNHLY, CDR2 FYNNEI. Trimming took 4 bases from V and 0 from J, leaving 7 bases between them. CDR3 coding DNA: TGTGCCAGCAGTGTAGGGGGTAGCAATCAGCCCCAGCATTTT. This codes for CASSVGGSNQPQHF.

J is TRBJ2-7 and V is TRBV27; 11 bases agree with TRBD1. After removal of 4 bases from V and 3 bases from J, the junction contained 5 bases not matched to a gene. The CDR3 length is 15 residues. The germline V gene encodes CDR1 MNHEY and CDR2 SMNVEV (reference sequence). CDR3 nucleotides: TGTGCCAGCAGTTCTGGACAGGGGGCAGTCTACGAGCAGTACTTC. As protein: CASSSGQGAVYEQYF.

This clone was picked up a small number of times. The chain carries TRBV2 and TRBJ2-5; TRBD1 might be the D (6 bases). V gave up 5 bases and J gave up 6 bases, with 13 bases separating them. In germline, CDR1 is SNHLY, CDR2 FYNNEI. CDR3 length: 13 amino acids. The CDR3, as DNA: TGTGCCAGCAGTTCACAGGGTGTACAGACCCAGTACTTC. Translated: CASSSQGVQTQYF. Using reference TRBV2 and TRBJ2-5 for the parts outside the CDR3, the full variable domain is EPEVTQTPSHQVTQMGQEVILRCVPISNHLYFYWYRQILGQKVEFLVSFYNNEISEKSEIFDDQFSVERPDGSNFTLKIRSTKLEDSAMYFCASSSQGVQTQYFGPGTRLLVL.

The chain carries TRBV5-1 and TRBJ2-7; 11 bases are a match to TRBD2. This CDR3 comprises 15 residues. Germline V gives CDR1 SGHRS, CDR2 YFSETQ. V shed 1 base, J shed 7 bases, and the junction held 7 bases outside the gene matches. Written as DNA, the CDR3 is TGCGCCAGCAGCTTGAGGGTAGCGGGAGGGAAAGAGCAGTACTTC. As protein: CASSLRVAGGKEQYF.

This clone occurred a few times. J is TRBJ2-1 and V is TRBV6-1; D possibly corresponds to TRBD1 (5 bases). With 8 bases removed from V and 1 base from J, the gap between germline ends came to 9 bases. The CDR3 is made up of 13 amino acids. The germline V gene encodes CDR1 MNHNS and CDR2 SASEGT. The DNA for the CDR3 is TGTGCCAGCTCCGACAGATCCTACAATGAGCAGTTCTTC. Its protein is CASSDRSYNEQFF.

V and J are TRBV4-1 and TRBJ2-3; 12 bases line up with TRBD2. This CDR3 is built from 18 residues. Germline CDR1 and CDR2: MGHRA and YSYEKL. V lost 1 base and J lost 3; bases outside the gene matches: 8. CDR3 sequence reads: CASSQGLAGVLGTDTQYF. DNA for the CDR3: TGCGCCAGCAGCCAAGGACTAGCGGGAGTTTTAGGGACAGATACGCAGTATTTT.